This T cell receptor (beta chain) appears in the sequencing data of a study of CD8 T cells in Susac syndrome. Whole-study results and caveats: It was acknowledged in the study that the number of individuals who were included in its TCR sequencing and HLA analysis was relatively small.

V was trimmed by 3 bases and J by 4 bases, leaving 3 bases between them. The CDR3 totals 12 residues. Per germline, CDR1 MGHDK and CDR2 SYGVNS. Those who served as multiple sclerosis controls were treatment-naive patients with stable or active relapsing-remitting disease. The CD8+ and CD4+ T cells were negatively isolated, with the TEMRA cells enriched by FACS. RNA, at about 0.45 to 1 ug, was reverse transcribed with random hexamers. TCR beta CDR3 was amplified by immunoSEQ covering 54 Vbeta and 13 Jbeta. TCRdb called the immunoSEQ multiplex PCR reads again in MiXCR, with one record for every CDR3 protein. The table includes roughly 200,000 distinct CDR3 sequences, 90% to 96% detected once. Notes on this clonotype: The antigen is undetermined.

The sequenced material came from CD4+ T cells from PBMCs. The sequence came from a human donor with multiple sclerosis. The chain couples TRBV25-1 to TRBJ1-4; D not resolved. The CDR3, as DNA: TGTGCCAGCAGTGACCATAATGAAAAACTGTTTTTT. It translates to CASSDHNEKLFF.